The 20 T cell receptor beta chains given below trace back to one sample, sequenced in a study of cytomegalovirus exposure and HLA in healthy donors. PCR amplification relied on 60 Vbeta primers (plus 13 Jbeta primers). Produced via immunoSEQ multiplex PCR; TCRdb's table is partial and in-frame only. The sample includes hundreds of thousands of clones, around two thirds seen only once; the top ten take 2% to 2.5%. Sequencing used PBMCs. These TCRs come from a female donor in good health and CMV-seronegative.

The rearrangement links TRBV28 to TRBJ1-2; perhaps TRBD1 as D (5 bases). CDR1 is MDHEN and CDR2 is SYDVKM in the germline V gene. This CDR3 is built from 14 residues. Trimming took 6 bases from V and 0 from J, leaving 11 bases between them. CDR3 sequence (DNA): TGTGCCAGCAGGGAGGGGTCAGCTAACTATGGCTACACCTTC. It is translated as CASREGSANYGYTF.

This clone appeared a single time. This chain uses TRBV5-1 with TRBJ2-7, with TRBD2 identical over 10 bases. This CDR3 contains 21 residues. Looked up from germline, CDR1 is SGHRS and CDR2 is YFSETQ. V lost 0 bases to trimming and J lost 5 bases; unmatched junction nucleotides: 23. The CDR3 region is CASSLGHLSVAGGIGLDEQYF. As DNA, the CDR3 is TGCGCCAGCAGCTTGGGGCACTTGTCGGTAGCGGGAGGCATCGGCCTGGACGAGCAGTACTTC.

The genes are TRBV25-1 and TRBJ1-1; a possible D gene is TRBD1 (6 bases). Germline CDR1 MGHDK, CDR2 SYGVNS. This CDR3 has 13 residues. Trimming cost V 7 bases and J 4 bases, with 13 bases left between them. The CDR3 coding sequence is TGTGCCAGCAAGGGCCAGGGGCCCACTGAAGCTTTCTTT. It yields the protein CASKGQGPTEAFF.

This chain's CDR3 is CASKGTGINEKLFF. The CDR3 nucleotides read TGTGCCAGCAAGGGGACAGGGATTAATGAAAAACTGTTTTTT. The chain couples TRBV2 to TRBJ1-4, with TRBD1 matching 9 bases. The trim removed 7 bases at V and 4 bases at J, leaving 4 bases unmatched. CDR3 length: 14 amino acids. The germline gives CDR1 SNHLY, CDR2 FYNNEI.

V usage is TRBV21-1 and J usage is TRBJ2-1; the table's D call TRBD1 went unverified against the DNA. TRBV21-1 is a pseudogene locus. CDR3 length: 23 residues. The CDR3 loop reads CASSTSPGHPFIPTDWAYNEQFF. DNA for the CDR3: TGTGCCAGCAGCACATCTCCGGGACATCCGTTTATCCCAACTGATTGGGCTTACAATGAGCAGTTCTTC.

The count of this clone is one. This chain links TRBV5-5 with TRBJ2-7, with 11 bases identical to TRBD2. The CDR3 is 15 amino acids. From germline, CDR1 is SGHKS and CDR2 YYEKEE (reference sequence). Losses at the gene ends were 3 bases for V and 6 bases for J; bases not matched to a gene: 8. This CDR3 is CASSSRLAGPPEQYF. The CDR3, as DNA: TGTGCCAGCAGCTCCAGACTAGCGGGACCTCCCGAGCAGTACTTC.

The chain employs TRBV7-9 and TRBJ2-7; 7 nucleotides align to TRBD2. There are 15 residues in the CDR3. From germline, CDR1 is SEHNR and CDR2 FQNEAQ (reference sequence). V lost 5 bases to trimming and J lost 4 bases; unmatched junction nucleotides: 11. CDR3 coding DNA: TGTGCCAGCAGCCCCCGCGGGCGGGAGCTATACGAGCAGTACTTC. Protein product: CASSPRGRELYEQYF.

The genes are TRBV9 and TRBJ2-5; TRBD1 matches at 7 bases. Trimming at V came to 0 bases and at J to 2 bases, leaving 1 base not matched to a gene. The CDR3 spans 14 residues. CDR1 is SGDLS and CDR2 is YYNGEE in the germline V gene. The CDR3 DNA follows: TGTGCCAGCAGCGTAGGGGACAGTCAAGAGACCCAGTACTTC. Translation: CASSVGDSQETQYF.

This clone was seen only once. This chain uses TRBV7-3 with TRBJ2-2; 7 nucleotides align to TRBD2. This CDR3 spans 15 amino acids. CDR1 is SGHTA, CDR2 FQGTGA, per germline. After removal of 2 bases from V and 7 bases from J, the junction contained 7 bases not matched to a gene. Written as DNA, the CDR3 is TGTGCCAGCAGCTTAGCAGGGAGGGCCAACGGGGAGCTGTTTTTT. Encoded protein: CASSLAGRANGELFF.

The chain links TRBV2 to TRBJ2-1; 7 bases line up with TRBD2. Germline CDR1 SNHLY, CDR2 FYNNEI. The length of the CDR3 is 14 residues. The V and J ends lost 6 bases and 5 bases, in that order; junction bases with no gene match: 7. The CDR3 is CASRREEGNNEQFF. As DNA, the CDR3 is TGTGCCAGCAGACGGGAGGAGGGAAACAATGAGCAGTTCTTC.

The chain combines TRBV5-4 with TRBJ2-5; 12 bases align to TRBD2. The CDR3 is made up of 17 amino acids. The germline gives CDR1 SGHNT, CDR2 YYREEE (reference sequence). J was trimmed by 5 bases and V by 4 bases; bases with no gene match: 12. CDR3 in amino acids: CASSPYRTSGMGETQYF. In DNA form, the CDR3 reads TGTGCCAGCAGCCCGTACCGGACTAGCGGGATGGGGGAGACCCAGTACTTC.

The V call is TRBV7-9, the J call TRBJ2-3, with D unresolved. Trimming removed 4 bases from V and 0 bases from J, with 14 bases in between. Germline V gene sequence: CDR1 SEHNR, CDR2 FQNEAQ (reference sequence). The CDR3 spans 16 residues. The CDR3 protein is CASSSPPDFSTDTQYF. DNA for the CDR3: TGTGCCAGCAGCTCCCCCCCAGATTTTAGCACAGATACGCAGTATTTT.

The DNA of the CDR3 is TGTGCCAGCAGCTCCCGATCCAGGGGGCGCGGGGCCAACGTCCTGACTTTC. This sequence encodes CASSSRSRGRGANVLTF. The chain joins TRBV7-2 to TRBJ2-6; TRBD1 agrees at 8 bases. Germline CDR1 and CDR2: SGHTA and FQGNSA. With V trimmed by 4 bases and J by 4 bases, 9 bases remained unmatched. The CDR3 loop spans 17 amino acids. Full variable domain (remainder filled in from reference TRBV7-2 and TRBJ2-6): GAGVSQSPSNKVTEKGKDVELRCDPISGHTALYWYRQSLGQGLEFLIYFQGNSAPDKSGLPSDRFSAERTGGSVSTLTIQRTQQEDSAVYLCASSSRSRGRGANVLTFGAGSRLTVL.

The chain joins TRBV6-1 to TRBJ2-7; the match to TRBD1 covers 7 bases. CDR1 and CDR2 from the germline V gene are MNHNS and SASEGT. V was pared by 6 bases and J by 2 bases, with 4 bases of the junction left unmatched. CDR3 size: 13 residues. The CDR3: CASRTGHTYEQYF. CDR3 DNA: TGTGCCAGCAGGACAGGGCACACCTACGAGCAGTACTTC.

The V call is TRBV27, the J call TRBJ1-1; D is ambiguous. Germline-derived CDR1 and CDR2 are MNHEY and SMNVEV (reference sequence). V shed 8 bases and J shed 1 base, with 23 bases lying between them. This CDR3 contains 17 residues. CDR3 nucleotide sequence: TGTGCCAGCCGGCGAGCGGGAGTCAGAAAACCGAACACTGAAGCTTTCTTT. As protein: CASRRAGVRKPNTEAFF.

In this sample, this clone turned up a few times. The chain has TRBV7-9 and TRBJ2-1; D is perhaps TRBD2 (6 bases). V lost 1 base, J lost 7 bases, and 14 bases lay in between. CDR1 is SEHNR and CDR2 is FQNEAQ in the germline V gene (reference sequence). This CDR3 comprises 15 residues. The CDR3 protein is CASSLEVGGENEQFF. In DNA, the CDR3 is TGTGCCAGCAGCTTAGAAGTCGGGGGTGAGAATGAGCAGTTCTTC.

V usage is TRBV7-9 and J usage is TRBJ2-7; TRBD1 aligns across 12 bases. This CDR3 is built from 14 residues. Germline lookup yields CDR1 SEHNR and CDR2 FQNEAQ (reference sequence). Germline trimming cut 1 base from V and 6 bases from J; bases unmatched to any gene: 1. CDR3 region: CASSLGDRGREQYF. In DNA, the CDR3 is TGTGCCAGCAGCTTAGGGGACAGGGGGCGCGAGCAGTACTTC. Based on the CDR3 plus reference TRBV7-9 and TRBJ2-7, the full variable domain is DTGVSQNPRHKITKRGQNVTFRCDPISEHNRLYWYRQTLGQGPEFLTYFQNEAQLEKSRLLSDRFSAERPKGSFSTLEIQRTEQGDSAMYLCASSLGDRGREQYFGPGTRLTVT.

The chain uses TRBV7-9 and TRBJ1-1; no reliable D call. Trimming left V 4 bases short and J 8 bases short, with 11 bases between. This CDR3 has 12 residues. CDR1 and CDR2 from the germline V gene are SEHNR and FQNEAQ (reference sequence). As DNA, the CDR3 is TGTGCCAGCAGCTCCTCGGGTTTCGAAGCTTTCTTT. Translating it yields CASSSSGFEAFF.

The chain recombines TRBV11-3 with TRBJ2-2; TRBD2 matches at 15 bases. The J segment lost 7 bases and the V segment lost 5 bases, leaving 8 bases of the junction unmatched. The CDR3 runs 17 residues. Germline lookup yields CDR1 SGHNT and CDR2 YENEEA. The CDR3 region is CASSPGLAGGPHGELFF. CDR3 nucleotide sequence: TGTGCCAGCAGCCCCGGACTAGCGGGAGGGCCTCACGGGGAGCTGTTTTTT.

The CDR3 DNA sequence: TGTGCCAGCTCACCACCTGGGACTAGCGGGAGAGCGAATGAGCAGTTCTTC. Its translation is CASSPPGTSGRANEQFF. The chain couples TRBV18 to TRBJ2-1; 14 bases map to TRBD2. The CDR3 is 17 amino acids. V was pared by 0 bases and J by 7 bases, with 5 bases of the junction left unmatched. CDR1 and CDR2 (germline): KGHSH, LQKENI.